The 10 T cell receptor beta chains reported below all come from one sample, sequenced in a study of T-cell memory formation after mild COVID-19. TCRdb re-derived calls from the 5' RACE reads in MiXCR, one entry per CDR3 protein. In the table there are a few hundred thousand distinct CDR3 sequences, 16% of which are singletons. The sample was PBMCs or a T cell subset sorted from them (not recorded which). The receptors were sampled from a young man who had mild COVID-19 (a few samples of this study predate the infection). Cell type and time point are not known.

This clonotype was found a few times. V gene TRBV20-1 combines with J gene TRBJ1-2, with a tentative D call TRBD1 (5 bases). Germline loops: CDR1 DFQATT, CDR2 SNEGSKA (reference sequence). The CDR3 runs 16 residues. V was shortened by 1 base and J by 3 bases, with 18 bases between the two germline ends. Written as DNA, the CDR3 is TGCAGTGCTAGAGGCGTTTTGGGACGAGCCCACTATGGCTACACCTTC. It yields the protein CSARGVLGRAHYGYTF.

This clonotype turned up a few times. The rearrangement uses TRBV11-2 and TRBJ2-2; unclear D gene. The length of the CDR3 is 14 residues. Germline lookup yields CDR1 SGHAT and CDR2 FQNNGV. V was trimmed by 5 bases and J by 13 bases, leaving 20 bases between them. The CDR3 sequence is CASSRSGRRKGLFF. The DNA for the CDR3 is TGTGCCAGCAGCAGATCCGGGCGCCGGAAAGGGCTGTTTTTT.

The rearrangement joins TRBV5-1 to TRBJ1-6, with TRBD1 identical over 7 bases. J lost 10 bases, V lost 5 bases, and 9 bases had no gene match. This CDR3 comprises 14 residues. Germline V gives CDR1 SGHRS, CDR2 YFSETQ. CDR3 sequence (DNA): TGCGCCAGCAGTATAGACAGGGTAAAATCACCCCTCCACTTT. The encoded protein is CASSIDRVKSPLHF.

This clonotype was counted between two and nine times. This chain joins TRBV5-1 and TRBJ2-1, with 8 bases aligning to TRBD2. The CDR3 runs to 12 residues. With V trimmed by 7 bases and J by 8 bases, 5 bases remained unmatched. Looked up from germline, CDR1 is SGHRS and CDR2 is YFSETQ. The DNA for the CDR3 is TGCGCCAGCCGCGCGGGGGGTCATGAGCAGTTCTTC. Its protein product is CASRAGGHEQFF.

This chain joins TRBV5-1 and TRBJ2-1, with a weak D call TRBD2 (6 bases). V was pared by 0 bases and J by 4 bases, with 11 bases between. The V gene's germline CDR1 is SGHRS and CDR2 YFSETQ. There are 15 residues in the CDR3. CDR3 amino acids: CASSLGGVRYNEQFF. DNA for the CDR3: TGCGCCAGCAGCTTGGGCGGGGTGAGGTACAATGAGCAGTTCTTC.

The rearrangement joins TRBV20-1 to TRBJ1-1; D call uncertain. CDR1 and CDR2 (germline): DFQATT, SNEGSKA (reference sequence). V lost 2 bases, J lost 3 bases, and 10 bases lay in between. The CDR3 length is 13 residues. CDR3 nucleotides: TGCAGTGCTAGACCCGGGGTGGACACTGAAGCTTTCTTT. As protein: CSARPGVDTEAFF.

This clonotype showed up just once. The chain couples TRBV27 to TRBJ2-2; TRBD2 agrees at 7 bases. There are 16 residues in the CDR3. The V gene's germline CDR1 is MNHEY and CDR2 SMNVEV (reference sequence). J was trimmed by 4 bases and V by 5 bases; bases with no gene match: 10. CDR3 protein: CASSIRQQRGTGELFF. The CDR3 coding sequence is TGTGCCAGCAGTATAAGACAGCAGCGGGGCACCGGGGAGCTGTTTTTT.

This clonotype has ten or more counts. The J gene is TRBJ1-2, the V gene TRBV7-9; possible D gene TRBD1, 6 bases. Germline CDR1 reads SEHNR; CDR2 reads FQNEAQ (reference sequence). The germline V and J ends were trimmed by 5 bases and 6 bases, with 10 bases remaining between them. This CDR3 contains 12 residues. Written as DNA, the CDR3 is TGTGCCAGCAGCCTACAGGGCCATGGCTACACCTTC. As protein: CASSLQGHGYTF.

The table lists this clonotype with a count of one. CDR3 coding DNA: TGTGCCAGCAGCCGACAGGGGGCAAGAGATACGCAGTATTTT. Translation gives CASSRQGARDTQYF. The genes are TRBV7-3 and TRBJ2-3, with 10 bases that match TRBD1. V lost 5 bases, J lost 5 bases, and 4 bases stayed unmatched. The CDR3 is 14 residues long. CDR1 is SGHTA and CDR2 is FQGTGA in the germline V gene.

This sequence joins TRBV5-1 and TRBJ2-3; D remains unclear. Germline loops: CDR1 SGHRS, CDR2 YFSETQ. The CDR3 contains 14 residues. The V end was cut by 4 bases, the J end by 1 base, with 10 bases between. DNA for the CDR3: TGCGCCAGCAGCGACAAGCCGGGCACAGATACGCAGTATTTT. The encoded protein is CASSDKPGTDTQYF.